What follows are 11 T cell receptor beta chains derived from one specimen sequenced in a study of cytomegalovirus exposure and HLA in healthy donors. PCR used 60 Vbeta primers and 13 Jbeta primers. The assay was immunoSEQ multiplex PCR, and TCRdb's table has in-frame clones only and misses some. The table has roughly 190,000 clones, approximately 83% seen once. The specimen was PBMCs. The receptors come from a woman aged 50 to 60 in good health and CMV-seropositive.

The genes are TRBV7-9 and TRBJ2-7; 7 positions match TRBD2. Germline V CDR1 and CDR2: SEHNR, FQNEAQ (reference sequence). This CDR3 has 11 residues. J gave up 7 bases and V 5 bases, and 2 bases lay outside the gene matches. In nucleotides, the CDR3 is TGTGCCAGCAGCGGACTAGTAGAGCAGTACTTC. Protein product: CASSGLVEQYF.

The V call is TRBV29-1, the J call TRBJ1-2; a weak D match, TRBD1 (5 bases). Germline CDR1 SQVTM, CDR2 ANQGSEA. The V and J ends lost 3 bases and 4 bases respectively, with 15 bases between them. This CDR3 has 14 residues. CDR3 nucleotide sequence: TGCAGCGTTGATCTGGTGACAGCAAGCTATGGCTACACCTTC. Encoded protein: CSVDLVTASYGYTF.

The rearrangement joins TRBV19 to TRBJ1-4; D is uncertain. Per the germline V gene, CDR1 is LNHDA and CDR2 is SQIVND (reference sequence). CDR3 length equals 15 residues. V was pared by 3 bases and J by 5 bases, with 13 bases between. The CDR3 loop is CASSINSVSNEKLFF. The CDR3 nucleotides read TGTGCCAGTAGTATCAATAGCGTTTCCAATGAAAAACTGTTTTTT.

This CDR3 is CASSPTGKGLNTEAFF. The CDR3 region has the DNA TGTGCCAGCAGTCCCACAGGGAAAGGGCTAAACACTGAAGCTTTCTTT. The J gene is TRBJ1-1, the V gene TRBV14; TRBD1 might be the D (6 bases). The CDR3 is 16 residues long. V lost 6 bases and J lost 2, with 19 bases in between. CDR1 is SGHDN, CDR2 FVKESK, per germline.

V gene TRBV5-1 combines with J gene TRBJ2-7, with 9 bases identical to TRBD1. The germline CDR1 and CDR2 sequences are SGHRS and YFSETQ. J gave up 5 bases and V 6 bases, and 6 bases lay outside the gene matches. The CDR3 extends over 13 amino acids. The CDR3 reads CASKGTGTHEQYF. In DNA, the CDR3 is TGCGCCAGCAAGGGGACAGGGACCCACGAGCAGTACTTC.

This chain connects TRBV21-1 to TRBJ2-2; the table gives TRBD1 as D, unverified against the DNA. TRBV21-1 is annotated as a pseudogene. The CDR3 sequence is 15 residues long. The CDR3 nucleotides are TGTGCCAGCACCGAGGCAGGGCCCTTCGGCGGGGAGCTGTTTTTT. The encoded protein is CASTEAGPFGGELFF.

The rearrangement uses TRBV7-2 and TRBJ2-5; 8 nucleotides agree with TRBD1. This CDR3 comprises 15 residues. CDR1 and CDR2 (germline): SGHTA, FQGNSA. Trimming at V came to 5 bases and at J to 5 bases, leaving 10 bases not matched to a gene. As DNA, the CDR3 is TGTGCCAGCAGCCTAACAGACAGGGGAGATGAGACCCAGTACTTC. Protein sequence: CASSLTDRGDETQYF.

The chain carries TRBV9 and TRBJ1-6, with a weak D call TRBD1 (6 bases). Trimming shortened V by 5 bases and J by 3 bases, and 18 bases separated the two germline ends. Germline V gene sequence: CDR1 SGDLS, CDR2 YYNGEE. The CDR3 spans 17 residues. The CDR3 bases are TGTGCCAGCAGTAGGGAAGAGGGGGTCCTCTATAATTCACCCCTCCACTTT. It codes for CASSREEGVLYNSPLHF.

The rearrangement links TRBV20-1 to TRBJ2-7; unclear D gene. With 7 bases removed from V and 5 bases from J, the gap between germline ends came to 12 bases. The germline V gene encodes CDR1 DFQATT and CDR2 SNEGSKA (reference sequence). The CDR3 has 11 residues. The CDR3 DNA reads TGCAGTGTGTTCTCTCGGGACGAGCAGTACTTC. Its translation is CSVFSRDEQYF.

As concerns this clone: Germline is not matched at one junction end, which may reflect a read error. Other DNA sequences in the sample encode the same CDR3. This chain connects TRBV6-5 to TRBJ1-6, with D possibly TRBD1 on 6 matching bases. The CDR3 runs 14 residues. Germline V gene data show CDR1 as MNHEY and CDR2 as SVGAGI. The CDR3 DNA sequence: TGTGCCAGCAGTTACCAGGGGAATAATTCCCCCCTCCACTTT. Protein sequence: CASSYQGNNSPLHF.

The chain carries TRBV5-1 and TRBJ1-4, with a possible D match to TRBD1 (5 bases). Per germline, CDR1 SGHRS and CDR2 YFSETQ. V was cut by 1 base and J by 11 bases, with 18 bases left in between. The CDR3 has 15 residues. The CDR3 protein is CASSLRGQGSGKLFF. In DNA form, the CDR3 reads TGCGCCAGCAGCTTGCGTGGGCAGGGTTCTGGCAAACTGTTTTTT.